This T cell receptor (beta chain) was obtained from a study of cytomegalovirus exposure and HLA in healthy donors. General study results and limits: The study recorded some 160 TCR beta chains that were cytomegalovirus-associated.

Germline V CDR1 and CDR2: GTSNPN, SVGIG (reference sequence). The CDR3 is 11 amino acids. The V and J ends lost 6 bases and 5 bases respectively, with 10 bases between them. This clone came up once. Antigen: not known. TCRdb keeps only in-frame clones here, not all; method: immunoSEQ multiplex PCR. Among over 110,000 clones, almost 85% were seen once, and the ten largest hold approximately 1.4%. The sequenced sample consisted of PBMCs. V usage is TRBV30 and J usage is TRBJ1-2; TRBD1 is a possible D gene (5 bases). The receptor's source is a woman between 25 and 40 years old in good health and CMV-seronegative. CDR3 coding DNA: TGTGCCTGTAGACAGATTTATGGCTACACCTTC. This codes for CACRQIYGYTF.